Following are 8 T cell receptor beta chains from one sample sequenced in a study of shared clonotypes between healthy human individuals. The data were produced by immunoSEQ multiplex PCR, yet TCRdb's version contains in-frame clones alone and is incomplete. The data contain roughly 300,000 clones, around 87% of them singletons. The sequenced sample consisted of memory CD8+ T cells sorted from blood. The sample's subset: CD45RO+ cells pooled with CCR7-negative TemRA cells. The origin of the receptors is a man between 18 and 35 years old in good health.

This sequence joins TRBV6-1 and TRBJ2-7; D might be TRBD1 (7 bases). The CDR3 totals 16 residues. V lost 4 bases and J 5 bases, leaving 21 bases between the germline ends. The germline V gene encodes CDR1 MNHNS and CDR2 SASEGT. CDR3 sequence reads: CASSVRDSLTPNEQYF. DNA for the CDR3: TGTGCCAGCAGTGTGCGGGACAGCCTAACCCCTAACGAGCAGTACTTC.

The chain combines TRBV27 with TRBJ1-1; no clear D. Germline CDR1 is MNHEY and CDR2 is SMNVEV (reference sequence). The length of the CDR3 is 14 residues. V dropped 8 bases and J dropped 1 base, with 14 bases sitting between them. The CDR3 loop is CASALLDTNTEAFF. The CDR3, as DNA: TGTGCCAGCGCGTTATTAGACACGAACACTGAAGCTTTCTTT.

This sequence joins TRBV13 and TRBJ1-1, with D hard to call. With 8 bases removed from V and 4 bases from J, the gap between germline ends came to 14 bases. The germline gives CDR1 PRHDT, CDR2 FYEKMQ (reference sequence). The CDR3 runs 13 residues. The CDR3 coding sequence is TGTGCCAGCCAACTAGGCGCAGTCACTGAAGCTTTCTTT. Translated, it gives CASQLGAVTEAFF.

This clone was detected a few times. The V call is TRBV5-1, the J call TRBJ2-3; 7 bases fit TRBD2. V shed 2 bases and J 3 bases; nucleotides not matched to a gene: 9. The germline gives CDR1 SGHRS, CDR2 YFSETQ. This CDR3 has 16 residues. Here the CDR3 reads CASSLGLEYHTDTQYF. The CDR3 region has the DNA TGCGCCAGCAGCTTAGGACTAGAATATCATACAGATACGCAGTATTTT.

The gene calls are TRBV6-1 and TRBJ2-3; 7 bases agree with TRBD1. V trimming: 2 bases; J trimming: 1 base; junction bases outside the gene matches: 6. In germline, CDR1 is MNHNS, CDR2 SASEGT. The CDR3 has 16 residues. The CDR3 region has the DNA TGTGCCAGCAGTGAACTCTGGGACAGTGGCACAGATACGCAGTATTTT. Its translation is CASSELWDSGTDTQYF.

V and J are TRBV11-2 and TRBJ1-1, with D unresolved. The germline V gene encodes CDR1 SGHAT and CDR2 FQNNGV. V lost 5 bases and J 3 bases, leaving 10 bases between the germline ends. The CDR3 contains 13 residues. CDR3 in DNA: TGTGCCAGCAGCGTCAATTGGCACACTGAAGCTTTCTTT. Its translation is CASSVNWHTEAFF. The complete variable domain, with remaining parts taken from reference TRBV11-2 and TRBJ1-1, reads EAGVAQSPRYKIIEKRQSVAFWCNPISGHATLYWYQQILGQGPKLLIQFQNNGVVDDSQLPKDRFSAERLKGVDSTLKIQPAKLEDSAVYLCASSVNWHTEAFFGQGTRLTVV.

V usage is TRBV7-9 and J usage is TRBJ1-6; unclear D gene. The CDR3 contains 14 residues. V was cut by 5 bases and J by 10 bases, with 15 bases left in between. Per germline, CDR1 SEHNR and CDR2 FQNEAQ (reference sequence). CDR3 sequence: CASSPTSPMSPLHF. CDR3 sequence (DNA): TGTGCCAGCAGCCCTACGTCCCCAATGTCACCCCTCCACTTT.

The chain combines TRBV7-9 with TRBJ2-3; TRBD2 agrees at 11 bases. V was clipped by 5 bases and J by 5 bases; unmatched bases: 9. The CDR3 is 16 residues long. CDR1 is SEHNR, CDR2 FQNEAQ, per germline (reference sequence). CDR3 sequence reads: CASSPTSGRERDTQYF. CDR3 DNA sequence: TGTGCCAGCAGCCCCACTAGCGGGAGAGAAAGAGATACGCAGTATTTT.